This is a list of T cell receptor beta chains from one sample in a study of cytomegalovirus exposure and HLA in healthy donors. TCRdb keeps only in-frame clones here, not all; method: immunoSEQ multiplex PCR. This repertoire shows some 150,000 clones, around 79% found once; its top ten account for 6.3%. The material sequenced was PBMCs. The receptors here all came from a man aged 35 to 55 in good health and CMV-seropositive. The CDR3 runs from the conserved cysteine through the conserved F or W. Fields, in order: D gene, V gene, J gene, clone size, CDR3 protein, CDR3 DNA. The D gene is left open where the match is weak. Size values are once, few and many counts, or a class for expanded clones, and some rows have none.

-,TRBV28,TRBJ2-3,-,CATVRGGASTDTQYF,TGTGCCACAGTGCGTGGAGGGGCTAGCACAGATACGCAGTATTTT
TRBD2,TRBV4-1,TRBJ2-7,-,CASSPLLGLVREQYF,TGCGCCAGCAGCCCCTTATTAGGACTAGTGCGAGAGCAGTACTTC
TRBD1,TRBV5-6,TRBJ1-5,-,CASSRTRDSLNQPQHF,TGTGCCAGCAGCCGAACCCGGGACAGCTTAAATCAGCCCCAGCATTTT
TRBD1,TRBV7-9,TRBJ1-2,-,CASSPQGADYGYTF,TGTGCCAGCAGCCCGCAGGGGGCCGACTATGGCTACACCTTC
TRBD2,TRBV7-2,TRBJ2-1,-,CASSSGQAGDNEQFF,TGTGCCAGCAGCTCGGGACAAGCGGGAGACAATGAGCAGTTCTTC
TRBD1,TRBV9,TRBJ1-1,-,CASSPSGTENTEAFF,TGTGCCAGCAGCCCGTCCGGGACAGAGAACACTGAAGCTTTCTTT
TRBD1,TRBV19,TRBJ2-5,-,CASSVDREETQYF,TGTGCCAGTAGCGTGGACAGGGAAGAGACCCAGTACTTC
-,TRBV5-1,TRBJ2-7,-,CASSLSQGNYEQYF,TGCGCCAGCAGCTTGTCACAGGGCAACTACGAGCAGTACTTC
-,TRBV19,TRBJ1-1,-,CASSSGTHSAEAFF,TGTGCCAGTAGTAGCGGGACTCACTCGGCGGAAGCTTTCTTT
-,TRBV28,TRBJ2-2,-,CASSLRQGRNTGELFF,TGTGCCAGCAGTTTACGGCAGGGCCGGAACACCGGGGAGCTGTTTTTT
-,TRBV21-1,TRBJ2-1,-,CASSKLAASSYNEQFF,TGTGCCAGCAGCAAATTGGCTGCCAGCTCCTACAATGAGCAGTTCTTC
TRBD2,TRBV2,TRBJ2-5,-,CASSGGLAGVTETQYF,TGTGCCAGCAGTGGAGGACTAGCGGGAGTAACAGAGACCCAGTACTTC
TRBD2,TRBV7-3,TRBJ2-5,few,CASSSQLAGQEAQYF,TGTGCCAGCAGCTCCCAACTAGCGGGTCAAGAGGCCCAGTACTTC
TRBD2,TRBV7-9,TRBJ2-3,-,CASSSSGRGIDTQYF,TGTGCCAGCAGCTCTAGCGGGAGAGGAATAGATACGCAGTATTTT
-,TRBV11-2,TRBJ2-7,once,CASSLGTAYEQYF,TGTGCCAGCAGCTTAGGGACAGCCTACGAGCAGTACTTC
-,TRBV13,TRBJ2-7,once,CASSLTAGAFSYEQYF,TGTGCCAGCAGCTTAACGGCAGGGGCTTTCTCCTACGAGCAGTACTTC
-,TRBV19,TRBJ2-7,-,CASSPAQGGSYEQYF,TGTGCCAGTAGCCCCGCGCAGGGCGGATCCTACGAGCAGTACTTC
TRBD2,TRBV14,TRBJ2-5,-,CASSPGVIAGEETQYF,TGTGCCAGCAGCCCCGGAGTAATAGCGGGAGAGGAGACCCAGTACTTC
-,TRBV2,TRBJ2-7,-,CASSELVGGTYEQYF,TGTGCCAGCAGTGAATTGGTTGGCGGTACCTACGAGCAGTACTTC
TRBD2,TRBV10-3,TRBJ2-5,few,CAISGLAGGRETQYF,TGTGCCATCAGTGGACTAGCGGGAGGGCGGGAGACCCAGTACTTC
-,TRBV2,TRBJ1-2,-,CASSDRGARTPTF,TGTGCCAGCAGTGACCGCGGGGCGAGAACACCGACCTTC
TRBD2,TRBV5-6,TRBJ2-7,-,CASSPSGMGGSYEQYF,TGTGCCAGCAGCCCAAGCGGCATGGGAGGGTCCTACGAGCAGTACTTC
-,TRBV5-1,TRBJ2-2,-,CASTFRILGGEGTGELFF,TGCGCCAGCACGTTCCGTATTTTAGGGGGAGAAGGCACCGGGGAGCTGTTTTTT
TRBD1,TRBV7-6,TRBJ1-2,-,CASSGPPGQGARGYTF,TGTGCCAGCAGCGGGCCGCCGGGACAGGGGGCGCGTGGCTACACCTTC
-,TRBV27,TRBJ2-3,-,CASSFLRTSTDTQYF,TGTGCCAGCAGTTTCCTTCGGACTAGCACAGATACGCAGTATTTT
-,TRBV7-2,TRBJ2-7,-,CASSLRPGSHYEQYF,TGTGCCAGCAGCTTGCGTCCCGGGAGCCACTACGAGCAGTACTTC
TRBD2,TRBV27,TRBJ2-2,-,CASSFASGTGELFF,TGTGCCAGCAGTTTCGCTAGCGGCACCGGGGAGCTGTTTTTT
-,TRBV11-3,TRBJ2-4,-,CASSGQTKNIQYF,TGTGCCAGCAGCGGACAGACCAAAAACATTCAGTACTTC
-,TRBV2,TRBJ2-1,-,CAASSVTYNEQFF,TGTGCCGCCTCGTCGGTCACCTACAATGAGCAGTTCTTC
TRBD1,TRBV7-9,TRBJ2-2,few,CASTLTGVNTGELFF,TGTGCCAGCACCCTGACAGGGGTGAACACCGGGGAGCTGTTTTTT
TRBD1,TRBV7-9,TRBJ2-3,-,CASSLVETGTTDTQYF,TGTGCCAGCAGCTTAGTTGAGACAGGGACGACAGATACGCAGTATTTT
-,TRBV10-2,TRBJ2-7,-,CASEGGSPSYEQYF,TGCGCCAGCGAGGGGGGGAGCCCCTCCTACGAGCAGTACTTC
-,TRBV18,TRBJ1-1,-,CASSPGNTEAFF,TGTGCCAGCTCCCCGGGGAACACTGAAGCTTTCTTT
-,TRBV15,TRBJ2-7,-,CATSRSPGTPTGEQYF,TGTGCCACCAGCAGATCCCCCGGGACTCCTACGGGCGAGCAGTACTTC
-,TRBV19,TRBJ2-5,-,CASSIRGGAQETQYF,TGTGCCAGTAGTATAAGAGGGGGGGCCCAGGAGACCCAGTACTTC
TRBD1,TRBV5-4,TRBJ2-7,-,CASSLRKTGVTYEQYF,TGTGCCAGCAGCTTGAGGAAAACAGGGGTGACCTACGAGCAGTACTTC
TRBD2,TRBV18,TRBJ2-5,-,CASSWTSQETQYF,TGTGCCAGCTCTTGGACTAGCCAAGAGACCCAGTACTTC
-,TRBV29-1,TRBJ1-2,-,CSVEDQGTSYGYTF,TGCAGCGTTGAAGATCAGGGGACGTCCTATGGCTACACCTTC
-,TRBV9,TRBJ1-1,-,CASSALTGNTEAFF,TGTGCCAGCAGCGCCTTAACAGGGAACACTGAAGCTTTCTTT
-,TRBV28,TRBJ2-2,-,CASRPTVNTGELFF,TGTGCCAGCAGGCCGACAGTCAACACCGGGGAGCTGTTTTTT
TRBD2,TRBV28,TRBJ2-2,-,CASSTTSGKTGELFF,TGTGCCAGCAGTACGACTAGCGGGAAAACCGGGGAGCTGTTTTTT
-,TRBV5-1,TRBJ1-1,-,CASSLGTAGWAEAFF,TGCGCCAGCAGCTTGGGGACAGCAGGGTGGGCTGAAGCTTTCTTT
-,TRBV2,TRBJ2-5,-,CASRVEETQYF,TGTGCCTCTCGTGTGGAGGAGACCCAGTACTTC
TRBD1,TRBV19,TRBJ2-1,-,CASSKTGGTYNEQFF,TGTGCCAGTAGTAAGACAGGGGGAACCTACAATGAGCAGTTCTTC
-,TRBV6-6,TRBJ1-2,-,CASSYSSRDYGYTF,TGTGCCAGCAGTTACTCTAGCAGGGACTATGGCTACACCTTC
TRBD2,TRBV18,TRBJ2-1,-,CASSPGTSSYNEQFF,TGTGCCAGCTCACCAGGGACTAGCTCCTACAATGAGCAGTTCTTC
-,TRBV7-2,TRBJ1-1,-,CASSAQGSGTEAFF,TGTGCCAGCAGCGCACAGGGATCGGGCACTGAAGCTTTCTTT
-,TRBV7-2,TRBJ2-3,-,CASSRLLAATDTQYF,TGTGCCAGCAGCCGTCTACTAGCTGCGACAGATACGCAGTATTTT
-,TRBV30,TRBJ2-1,-,CAWSPGEGLNEQFF,TGTGCCTGGTCCCCCGGGGAAGGGCTCAATGAGCAGTTCTTC
TRBD1,TRBV30,TRBJ1-4,-,CAWTPGTEVLFF,TGTGCCTGGACCCCCGGGACAGAGGTTCTGTTTTTT
TRBD2,TRBV5-1,TRBJ2-2,few,CASMKREATGELFF,TGCGCCAGCATGAAACGGGAGGCCACCGGGGAGCTGTTTTTT
-,TRBV27,TRBJ2-1,-,CASSLFRGYNEQFF,TGTGCCAGCAGTTTATTTCGGGGGTACAATGAGCAGTTCTTC
-,TRBV2,TRBJ1-5,-,CASRPRQESNQPQHF,TGTGCCAGCAGGCCCCGACAGGAGTCAAATCAGCCCCAGCATTTT